This T cell receptor (beta chain) was profiled in a study of blood T cell repertoires in COVID-19 (TCRdb year 2020). Context from the whole study: Collaborator samples came from the United States, Italy and Spain and covered acute and convalescent phases of COVID-19. Where available, HLA class I and class II types were taken from metadata supplied by the sample provider and were not determined by assay-based typing. The samples were drawn from two sources: the first 160 participants of the ongoing ImmuneRACE study, and fewer than 1,500 subjects contributed by 6 global collaborators. Deeply sampled blood TCRbeta repertoires from subjects exposed to, actively infected with, or recovered from COVID-19 were included in the dataset. The repertoires were released in a freely available public database meant as a resource for research on the immune response to SARS-CoV-2. A de-identified subject ID, COVID-19 status, age in years and sex were almost always included in the sample metadata. The material from the prospective study consisted of cDNA or gDNA derived from T cells, B-cell-depleted T cells, or PBMCs. Paper-wide results and their limitations: How much clinical and demographic metadata was included differed by source and by participant, and the metadata was provided uncurated.

Per the germline V gene (reference sequence), MNHEY is the CDR1 and SMNVEV is the CDR2. Including the terminal cysteine and phenylalanine, the CDR3 comprises 15 residues. CDR3 DNA only is kept here, 45 bases in frame from base 1. The V end loses 7 bases and the J end loses 0 bases, and a stretch of 15 bases separates them. With respect to this clone: Its antigen is still unknown. No much larger clone exists at a distance of one base, and base qualities are not known.

TCRbeta CDR3 regions were amplified from genomic DNA by means of the immunoSEQ Assay, a bias-controlled multiplex PCR. As for how the authors treated the data: The number of nucleated cells in each sample was estimated from the amplification of reference gene primers within the assay. Sequence reads were collapsed and filtered to measure the absolute abundance of every unique TCRbeta CDR3 rearrangement. For each sample, productive Simpson clonality was calculated by taking the square root of Simpson's diversity index across productive rearrangements. TCRdb holds this immuneACCESS table with in-frame rearrangements only. Some clones are missing; in checked studies, unresolved V genes explain under half, and the rest has no known cause. V and J calls and clone size are those listed in that table; D and trimming were worked out from the DNA. A total of 250,000 or so clones appear in this sample, 70% to 90% of them only once. The ten largest clonotypes hold about 1.7% of the sample.

Participants in the prospective study were enrolled through a virtual design, were aged roughly 18 to 100 years, and lived in about 25 United States geographic areas. In the prospective study, participants were assigned to cohorts based on the clinical history participants reported in a screening survey and a study questionnaire. Recovered participants in ImmuneRACE Cohort 3 were defined by two consecutive negative NP/OP PCR tests, clearance by a healthcare professional, or resolution of symptoms. In the prospective study, whole blood, serum and a nasopharyngeal or oropharyngeal swab were collected from each participant by mobile phlebotomists. Participants in the prospective study had the option to provide additional blood draws and questionnaires over a roughly 2-month period. Before DNA extraction, blood samples from the prospective study were shipped at room temperature or frozen.

Sequencing input: PBMCs or T cells enriched from blood (not recorded which). The chain was built from TRBV27 and TRBJ1-2; TRBD1 is a weak D gene call, 5 bases matching. This receptor was identified in a man aged 35 to 55 who had recovered from COVID-19. CDR3 protein: CASIGTLGANYGYTF. The sequenced DNA: TGTGCCAGCATAGGGACTTTGGGGGCTAACTATGGCTACACCTTC.